These T cell receptor beta chains were read from a single sample in a study of shared clonotypes between healthy human individuals. Only in-frame clones appear in the TCRdb table, and some are missing; sequencing was by immunoSEQ multiplex PCR. The sample records about 2.4 million clones, 85% to 95% being singletons. The sample consisted of naive CD4+ T cells sorted from blood. These receptors all stem from a man aged 18 to 30 in good health. CDR3s include the opening cysteine and the closing phenylalanine or tryptophan. The order of the fields is clone size, D gene, V gene, J gene, CDR3 DNA, CDR3 protein. A D gene is named only where the DNA matches it firmly. Some rows have no size entry. The others give once, few or many, or a class for an expanded clone.

abundance: few; d_gene: TRBD1; v_gene: TRBV19; j_gene: TRBJ1-1; CDR3nt: TGTGCCAGTAGTACCCAGGGGGCTCCGAACACTGAAGCTTTCTTT; CDR3aa: CASSTQGAPNTEAFF
abundance: .; d_gene: TRBD1; v_gene: TRBV6-5; j_gene: TRBJ2-2; CDR3nt: TGTGCCAGCAGCCTCGGGACAGGGCTCACCGGGGAGCTGTTTTTT; CDR3aa: CASSLGTGLTGELFF
abundance: .; d_gene: TRBD2; v_gene: TRBV6-1; j_gene: TRBJ2-3; CDR3nt: TGTGCCACCATACTTTTCGGGGGGGCCGGTTATACGCAGTATTTT; CDR3aa: CATILFGGAGYTQYF
abundance: .; d_gene: .; v_gene: TRBV5-1; j_gene: TRBJ2-5; CDR3nt: TGCGCCAGCAGCTCCCCTTCCCAAGAGACCCAGTACTTC; CDR3aa: CASSSPSQETQYF
abundance: .; d_gene: .; v_gene: TRBV9; j_gene: TRBJ2-5; CDR3nt: TGTGCCAGCAGCGCAGGGGGCAGACTAGCGGTAGAGACCCAGTACTTC; CDR3aa: CASSAGGRLAVETQYF
abundance: .; d_gene: .; v_gene: TRBV5-1; j_gene: TRBJ1-1; CDR3nt: TGCGCCAGCACCTTCTCACCCTACGGGGGAGTGAACACTGAAGCTTTCTTT; CDR3aa: CASTFSPYGGVNTEAFF
abundance: once; d_gene: .; v_gene: TRBV7-2; j_gene: TRBJ2-2; CDR3nt: TGTGCCAGCAGCTTACGTCTAGCGAACACCGGGGAGCTGTTTTTT; CDR3aa: CASSLRLANTGELFF
abundance: .; d_gene: TRBD2; v_gene: TRBV14; j_gene: TRBJ2-4; CDR3nt: TGTGCCAGCAGCCCATCAAGGAGCGGGGCAAACATTCAGTACTTC; CDR3aa: CASSPSRSGANIQYF
abundance: .; d_gene: .; v_gene: TRBV5-3; j_gene: TRBJ1-6; CDR3nt: TGTGCCAGAAGCTACCCCAGGGGTTTCGTGTCACCCCTCCACTTT; CDR3aa: CARSYPRGFVSPLHF
abundance: once; d_gene: TRBD1; v_gene: TRBV5-7; j_gene: TRBJ2-7; CDR3nt: TGTGCCCGATACCGACAGGGGCTAGGGTGGGGCCCCTACGAGCAGTACTTC; CDR3aa: CARYRQGLGWGPYEQYF
abundance: once; d_gene: TRBD1; v_gene: TRBV25-1; j_gene: TRBJ1-4; CDR3nt: TGTGCCAGCAGTCCATCCGGGACAGGGTCGGTGAAACTGTTTTTT; CDR3aa: CASSPSGTGSVKLFF
abundance: .; d_gene: .; v_gene: TRBV11-1; j_gene: TRBJ2-1; CDR3nt: TGTGCCAGCAGCTTAGCGCTAGGAGCAGATGAGCAGTTCTTC; CDR3aa: CASSLALGADEQFF
abundance: .; d_gene: TRBD2; v_gene: TRBV10-3; j_gene: TRBJ2-1; CDR3nt: TGTGCCATCAGTCCGGGACTAGGACCCAATGAGCAGTTCTTC; CDR3aa: CAISPGLGPNEQFF
abundance: .; d_gene: .; v_gene: TRBV6-5; j_gene: TRBJ2-5; CDR3nt: TGTGCCAGCAGTTCACACAGGTTAGGCAAAGAGACCCAGTACTTC; CDR3aa: CASSSHRLGKETQYF
abundance: .; d_gene: .; v_gene: TRBV4-2; j_gene: TRBJ2-3; CDR3nt: TGTGCCAGCAAAATTGCCGGGGCGGATACGCAGTATTTT; CDR3aa: CASKIAGADTQYF
abundance: .; d_gene: TRBD1; v_gene: TRBV6-1; j_gene: TRBJ2-1; CDR3nt: TGTGCCAGCAGTGAATCCGACAGGGCTGAGCAGTTCTTC; CDR3aa: CASSESDRAEQFF
abundance: .; d_gene: .; v_gene: TRBV2; j_gene: TRBJ1-2; CDR3nt: TGTGCCAGCAGTGTCGAGGGGACCAAGGGCTACACCTTC; CDR3aa: CASSVEGTKGYTF
abundance: .; d_gene: TRBD1; v_gene: TRBV6-5; j_gene: TRBJ2-7; CDR3nt: TGTGCCAGCAGGAAGGGACAGACCTACGAGCAGTACTTC; CDR3aa: CASRKGQTYEQYF
abundance: .; d_gene: TRBD1; v_gene: TRBV23-1; j_gene: TRBJ2-7; CDR3nt: TGCGCCAGCAGTCACTCCGGGACAGGGGGCTTCTACGAGCAGTACTTC; CDR3aa: CASSHSGTGGFYEQYF
abundance: .; d_gene: .; v_gene: TRBV7-9; j_gene: TRBJ2-5; CDR3nt: TGTGCCAGCAGCGGAGAGACCCAGTACTTC; CDR3aa: CASSGETQYF
abundance: once; d_gene: .; v_gene: TRBV30; j_gene: TRBJ2-6; CDR3nt: TGTGCCTGGAGTGTAGGCAGGACCTCCTCTGGGGCCAACGTCCTGACTTTC; CDR3aa: CAWSVGRTSSGANVLTF
abundance: .; d_gene: TRBD2; v_gene: TRBV5-1; j_gene: TRBJ2-5; CDR3nt: TGCGCCAGCAGACTTAGCGGGGTTCAAGAGACCCAGTACTTC; CDR3aa: CASRLSGVQETQYF
abundance: .; d_gene: .; v_gene: TRBV5-1; j_gene: TRBJ1-3; CDR3nt: TGCGCCAGCAGCTTGGAGGCGGGAACCCTTGGAAACACCATATATTTT; CDR3aa: CASSLEAGTLGNTIYF
abundance: .; d_gene: TRBD1; v_gene: TRBV5-1; j_gene: TRBJ2-7; CDR3nt: TGCGCCAGCAGCTCGGGACAGGCCCATAACTACGAGCAGTACTTC; CDR3aa: CASSSGQAHNYEQYF
abundance: few; d_gene: .; v_gene: TRBV29-1; j_gene: TRBJ1-1; CDR3nt: TGCAGCGCCGGACGATCTTTAATGAACACTGAAGCTTTCTTT; CDR3aa: CSAGRSLMNTEAFF
abundance: few; d_gene: TRBD1; v_gene: TRBV5-1; j_gene: TRBJ1-2; CDR3nt: TGCGCCAGCAGCTTAGTCGCTACAGGGGGAGGCTACACCTTC; CDR3aa: CASSLVATGGGYTF
abundance: .; d_gene: TRBD1; v_gene: TRBV28; j_gene: TRBJ1-4; CDR3nt: TGTGCCAGCAGTTTATGGACCAGGACAGGGGGCAGTGAAAAACTGTTTTTT; CDR3aa: CASSLWTRTGGSEKLFF
abundance: .; d_gene: .; v_gene: TRBV5-6; j_gene: TRBJ1-4; CDR3nt: TGTGCCAGCAGCTCCGGCCCGGGACTTTTAAGGGAAAAACTGTTTTTT; CDR3aa: CASSSGPGLLREKLFF
abundance: .; d_gene: TRBD2; v_gene: TRBV9; j_gene: TRBJ2-1; CDR3nt: TGTGCCAGCAGCCCGCTTTTCGGGGCGGGGGGGCGCAATGAGCAGTTCTTC; CDR3aa: CASSPLFGAGGRNEQFF
abundance: .; d_gene: .; v_gene: TRBV7-9; j_gene: TRBJ1-3; CDR3nt: TGTGCCAGCAGTTCAAACTCTGGAAACACCATATATTTT; CDR3aa: CASSSNSGNTIYF
abundance: .; d_gene: .; v_gene: TRBV7-2; j_gene: TRBJ1-6; CDR3nt: TGTGCCAGCAGCCCAAAAGGGTCGAGGTTTAATTCACCCCTCCACTTT; CDR3aa: CASSPKGSRFNSPLHF
abundance: .; d_gene: .; v_gene: TRBV18; j_gene: TRBJ1-1; CDR3nt: TGTGCCAGCTCACCGAAGGGTAACACTGAAGCTTTCTTT; CDR3aa: CASSPKGNTEAFF
abundance: .; d_gene: .; v_gene: TRBV10-3; j_gene: TRBJ2-7; CDR3nt: TGTGCCATCAGTGACGACGGTACCTACGAGCAGTACTTC; CDR3aa: CAISDDGTYEQYF
abundance: .; d_gene: .; v_gene: TRBV4-1; j_gene: TRBJ2-7; CDR3nt: TGCGCCAGCAGCCAAGATATGAACTTCTACTACGAGCAGTACTTC; CDR3aa: CASSQDMNFYYEQYF
abundance: .; d_gene: TRBD1; v_gene: TRBV28; j_gene: TRBJ2-2; CDR3nt: TGTGCCAGCAGTCCTCTAGGCGGGACAGGGGACACCGGGGAGCTGTTTTTT; CDR3aa: CASSPLGGTGDTGELFF
abundance: .; d_gene: TRBD1; v_gene: TRBV5-4; j_gene: TRBJ1-2; CDR3nt: TGTGCCAGCAGGATAAATCGACAGGGCTATGGCTACACCTTC; CDR3aa: CASRINRQGYGYTF
abundance: .; d_gene: .; v_gene: TRBV9; j_gene: TRBJ2-5; CDR3nt: TGTGCCAGCAGCGTAGAACTAGCCGCGGAGACCCAGTACTTC; CDR3aa: CASSVELAAETQYF
abundance: .; d_gene: TRBD2; v_gene: TRBV7-2; j_gene: TRBJ2-1; CDR3nt: TGTGCCAGCACCGGTTGGACTAGCGGGAGTAATGAGCAGTTCTTC; CDR3aa: CASTGWTSGSNEQFF
abundance: .; d_gene: .; v_gene: TRBV6-1; j_gene: TRBJ2-3; CDR3nt: TGTGCCAGCGACCGACGAGCCACAGATACGCAGTATTTT; CDR3aa: CASDRRATDTQYF
abundance: .; d_gene: .; v_gene: TRBV30; j_gene: TRBJ1-2; CDR3nt: TGTGCCTGGACCTTGGACAGTTCTAACTATGGCTACACCTTC; CDR3aa: CAWTLDSSNYGYTF
abundance: .; d_gene: .; v_gene: TRBV27; j_gene: TRBJ1-1; CDR3nt: TGTGCCAGCAGTTCCCGGGTGACGGTTGGCCTGAACACTGAAGCTTTCTTT; CDR3aa: CASSSRVTVGLNTEAFF
abundance: .; d_gene: .; v_gene: TRBV9; j_gene: TRBJ2-3; CDR3nt: TGTGCCAGCAGCGCTGCCAGGGGAAAGGCAGATACGCAGTATTTT; CDR3aa: CASSAARGKADTQYF
abundance: .; d_gene: .; v_gene: TRBV6-5; j_gene: TRBJ2-7; CDR3nt: TGTGCCAGCAGCAAGCTATACGAGCAGTACTTC; CDR3aa: CASSKLYEQYF
abundance: .; d_gene: TRBD1; v_gene: TRBV28; j_gene: TRBJ1-1; CDR3nt: TGTGCCAGCATTACCCACCCGGACAGGGGCACTGAAGCTTTCTTT; CDR3aa: CASITHPDRGTEAFF
abundance: .; d_gene: .; v_gene: TRBV5-1; j_gene: TRBJ2-1; CDR3nt: TGCGCCAGCAGCTTGCAGCGCCAGGGTCACTACAATGAGCAGTTCTTC; CDR3aa: CASSLQRQGHYNEQFF
abundance: .; d_gene: TRBD2; v_gene: TRBV4-1; j_gene: TRBJ2-1; CDR3nt: TGCGCCAGCAGCCAAGTAGGCGGGGGAACTACCTACAATGAGCAGTTCTTC; CDR3aa: CASSQVGGGTTYNEQFF